A single sample gave rise to the 14 T cell receptor beta chains below, sequenced in a study of blood T cell repertoires in COVID-19. Generated by immunoSEQ multiplex PCR, the TCRdb table keeps only in-frame clones and is missing some. The sample shows roughly 140,000 clones, 85% to 90% of them seen only once. The sample comprised peripheral blood. The origin of the receptors is a woman aged 40 to 49 with acute or convalescent COVID-19.

The chain carries TRBV6-5 and TRBJ2-7; 9 bases fit TRBD1. In germline, CDR1 is MNHEY, CDR2 SVGAGI. The CDR3 consists of 14 residues. The V and J ends lost 5 bases and 4 bases, in that order; junction bases with no gene match: 6. The CDR3 loop is CASSQWDREYEQYF. The CDR3 DNA follows: TGTGCCAGCAGTCAATGGGACAGGGAGTACGAGCAGTACTTC.

V and J are TRBV7-7 and TRBJ2-6, with D maybe TRBD2 (7 bases). The CDR3 loop spans 16 amino acids. Trimming cost V 5 bases and J 2 bases, with 13 bases left between them. Germline values: CDR1 SSHAT, CDR2 FNYEAQ (reference sequence). CDR3 DNA sequence: TGTGCCAGCAGCAAGGGAGGGGGGCCTGGGGCCAACGTCCTGACTTTC. This encodes CASSKGGGPGANVLTF. Looking up the rest from reference TRBV7-7 and TRBJ2-6 gives the full variable domain: GAGVSQSPRYKVTKRGQDVTLRCDPISSHATLYWYQQALGQGPEFLTYFNYEAQPDKSGLPSDRFSAERPEGSISTLTIQRTEQRDSAMYRCASSKGGGPGANVLTFGAGSRLTVL.

The chain couples TRBV11-2 to TRBJ2-3; 10 nucleotides align to TRBD1. The CDR3 runs to 18 residues. Germline-derived CDR1 and CDR2 are SGHAT and FQNNGV. V trimming: 1 base; J trimming: 1 base; junction bases outside the gene matches: 8. The CDR3 DNA is TGTGCCAGCAGCTTAGTTTTTGGGACAGGGGAGCGCACAGATACGCAGTATTTT. It specifies CASSLVFGTGERTDTQYF. The full variable domain, rest sourced from reference TRBV11-2 and TRBJ2-3, is EAGVAQSPRYKIIEKRQSVAFWCNPISGHATLYWYQQILGQGPKLLIQFQNNGVVDDSQLPKDRFSAERLKGVDSTLKIQPAKLEDSAVYLCASSLVFGTGERTDTQYFGPGTRLTVL.

CDR3 sequence reads: CAISDSVTSTDTQYF. CDR3 nucleotides: TGTGCCATCAGTGATAGCGTCACTAGCACAGATACGCAGTATTTT. The gene calls are TRBV10-3 and TRBJ2-3; tentatively, D is TRBD2 (5 bases). This CDR3 is 15 amino acids long. Germline V CDR1 and CDR2: ENHRY, SYGVKD. V gave up 3 bases and J gave up 0 bases, with 10 bases separating them.

V usage is TRBV29-1 and J usage is TRBJ2-1; D remains unclear. Trimming shortened V by 5 bases and J by 7 bases, and 18 bases separated the two germline ends. The CDR3 has 14 residues. CDR1 is SQVTM and CDR2 is ANQGSEA in the germline V gene. The CDR3: CSVLPLSTRNEQFF. In DNA, the CDR3 is TGCAGCGTTCTCCCCCTCTCCACTCGGAATGAGCAGTTCTTC.

CDR3 sequence reads: CASSSARLAEFTDTQYF. In DNA, the CDR3 is TGTGCCAGCAGCTCCGCCCGCCTAGCGGAGTTCACAGATACGCAGTATTTT. The chain employs TRBV7-9 and TRBJ2-3, with 7 positions matching TRBD2. With V trimmed by 4 bases and J by 2 bases, 12 bases remained unmatched. Per germline, CDR1 SEHNR and CDR2 FQNEAQ (reference sequence). The CDR3 length is 17 residues.

The V call is TRBV5-1, the J call TRBJ1-5; tentatively, D is TRBD1 (5 bases). Germline lookup yields CDR1 SGHRS and CDR2 YFSETQ. This CDR3 has 14 amino acids. V lost 0 bases to trimming and J lost 8 bases, with 12 bases between them. For the CDR3, the DNA is TGCGCCAGCAGCTTGGAGGGGCGTGAGGAGCCCCAGCATTTT. It translates to CASSLEGREEPQHF. Combining the CDR3 with reference TRBV5-1 and TRBJ1-5 gives the whole variable domain KAGVTQTPRYLIKTRGQQVTLSCSPISGHRSVSWYQQTPGQGLQFLFEYFSETQRNKGNFPGRFSGRQFSNSRSEMNVSTLELGDSALYLCASSLEGREEPQHFGDGTRLSIL.

In this sample, this clone turned up once. This chain uses TRBV27 with TRBJ2-7; the match to TRBD2 covers 7 bases. Germline CDR1 MNHEY, CDR2 SMNVEV (reference sequence). With V trimmed by 0 bases and J by 3 bases, 5 bases remained unmatched. The CDR3 totals 15 residues. This CDR3 is CASSLSIAGHYEQYF. CDR3 bases: TGTGCCAGCAGTTTATCTATAGCGGGCCACTACGAGCAGTACTTC.

The J gene is TRBJ2-1, the V gene TRBV19; TRBD2 matches at 10 bases. The CDR3 runs 14 residues. In germline, CDR1 is LNHDA, CDR2 SQIVND (reference sequence). V was clipped by 9 bases and J by 3 bases; unmatched bases: 5. The CDR3 DNA reads as TGTGCCAGCACCCGGACTAGCGGCTACAATGAGCAGTTCTTC. Encoded protein: CASTRTSGYNEQFF.

V and J are TRBV7-3 and TRBJ2-2, with D perhaps matching TRBD2 (5 bases). Germline loops: CDR1 SGHTA, CDR2 FQGTGA. The CDR3 covers 16 residues. With 1 base removed from V and 4 bases from J, the gap between germline ends came to 13 bases. CDR3 nucleotides: TGTGCCAGCAGCTTAATGACGGGGTTGGTCACCGGGGAGCTGTTTTTT. Protein product: CASSLMTGLVTGELFF.

This clone was seen a few times. The chain is built from TRBV7-3 and TRBJ1-6; D is perhaps TRBD1 (6 bases). Trimming shortened V by 5 bases and J by 7 bases, and 12 bases separated the two germline ends. The V gene's germline CDR1 is SGHTA and CDR2 FQGTGA. The CDR3 runs 14 residues. CDR3 in amino acids: CASSQGQLNSPLHF. CDR3 bases: TGTGCCAGCAGCCAGGGACAACTCAATTCACCCCTCCACTTT.

V and J are TRBV5-6 and TRBJ2-3, with TRBD1 identical over 7 bases. CDR3 length: 13 amino acids. Germline CDR1 SGHDT, CDR2 YYEEEE. Trimming removed 5 bases from V and 4 bases from J; junction bases left unmatched: 4. The CDR3: CASRRQGADTQYF. DNA of the CDR3: TGTGCCAGCAGGAGACAGGGTGCAGATACGCAGTATTTT.

V gene TRBV3-1 (or the pseudogene TRBV3-2) combines with J gene TRBJ1-1; the D is unclear. CDR3 length: 14 residues. Germline CDR1 LGHDT, CDR2 YNNKEL (reference sequence). Trimming took off 1 base at V and 5 bases at J, with 11 bases between the two ends. The CDR3 DNA reads TGTGCCAGCAGCCAAGTCGATCGGGGTACTGAAGCTTTCTTT. This gives the protein CASSQVDRGTEAFF.

This clone was detected once. In nucleotides, the CDR3 is TGTGCCAGTAGTTCCAGCTACGAGCAGTACTTC. Translated: CASSSSYEQYF. The rearrangement links TRBV19 to TRBJ2-7; D unresolved. V lost 5 bases and J 3 bases, leaving 5 bases between the germline ends. Germline V gives CDR1 LNHDA, CDR2 SQIVND (reference sequence). This CDR3 contains 11 residues.